In this sample, the clone carrying this T cell receptor beta chain turned up a few times. No antigen is known for it. The sample belongs to a study of T cell responses to AZD1222 COVID-19 vaccine. Study-level points and caveats: After two AZD1222 doses, spike-specific TCR breadth and depth rose versus day 0. Repertoire samples came only from after the peak T cell response.

Germline V CDR1 and CDR2: MNHEY, SMNVEV (reference sequence). The CDR3 contains 16 residues. V lost 5 bases to trimming and J lost 2 bases, with 16 bases between them. Produced via immunoSEQ multiplex PCR; TCRdb's table is partial and in-frame only. In the table there are 70,000 or so clones, roughly 78% of which are singletons. This specimen consisted of peripheral blood, obtained on day 0 of MenACWY control vaccination. This TCR was sampled from an adult in good health. The chain carries TRBV27 and TRBJ2-1; possibly TRBD1 or TRBD2 for D (5 bases each). CDR3 nucleotides: TGTGCCAGCAGTGAGGGGACGTTCGGGACCTACAATGAGCAGTTCTTC. Translating it yields CASSEGTFGTYNEQFF.